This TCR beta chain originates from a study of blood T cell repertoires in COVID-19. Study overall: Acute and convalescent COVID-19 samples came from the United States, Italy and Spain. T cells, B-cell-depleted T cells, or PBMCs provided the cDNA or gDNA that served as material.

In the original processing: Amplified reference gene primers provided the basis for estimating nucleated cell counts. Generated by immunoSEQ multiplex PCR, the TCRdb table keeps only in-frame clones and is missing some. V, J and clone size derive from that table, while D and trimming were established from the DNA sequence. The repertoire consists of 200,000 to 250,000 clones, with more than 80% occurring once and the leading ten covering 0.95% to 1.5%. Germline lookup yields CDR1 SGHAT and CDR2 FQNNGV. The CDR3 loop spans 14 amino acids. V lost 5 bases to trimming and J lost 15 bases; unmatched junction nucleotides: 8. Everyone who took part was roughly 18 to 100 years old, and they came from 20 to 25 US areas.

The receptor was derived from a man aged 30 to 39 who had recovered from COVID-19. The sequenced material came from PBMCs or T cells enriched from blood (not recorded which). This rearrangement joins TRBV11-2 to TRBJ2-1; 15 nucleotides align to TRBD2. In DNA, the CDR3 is TGTGCCAGCAGCCCGGGACTAGCGGGGGGAGGTGGGTTCTTC. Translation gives CASSPGLAGGGGFF.